This T cell receptor beta chain was recorded in a study of blood T cell repertoires in COVID-19. Study details: The cDNA or gDNA used as material had been derived from T cells, B-cell-depleted T cells, or PBMCs.

Per the original data handling: Amplification of reference gene primers provided the estimated nucleated cell counts. Method: immunoSEQ multiplex PCR; TCRdb's copy keeps in-frame clones and lacks some. D and trimming come from the DNA, and the V and J calls and clone size come from that table. This sample has under 400,000 clones, with about nine tenths found just once. This CDR3 has 15 residues. J was trimmed by 6 bases and V by 0 bases; bases with no gene match: 9. The V gene's germline CDR1 is GTSNPN and CDR2 SVGIG (reference sequence). A Seattle source enrolled patients during active infection and followed them longitudinally.

This sequence originates from a young woman with COVID-19, enrolled during active disease. The material sequenced was peripheral blood. The V gene is TRBV30, the J gene TRBJ1-2; 8 nucleotides agree with TRBD1. CDR3 sequence: CAWSVRQGAGDGYTF. CDR3 nucleotide sequence: TGTGCCTGGAGTGTTCGGCAGGGGGCTGGAGATGGCTACACCTTC.